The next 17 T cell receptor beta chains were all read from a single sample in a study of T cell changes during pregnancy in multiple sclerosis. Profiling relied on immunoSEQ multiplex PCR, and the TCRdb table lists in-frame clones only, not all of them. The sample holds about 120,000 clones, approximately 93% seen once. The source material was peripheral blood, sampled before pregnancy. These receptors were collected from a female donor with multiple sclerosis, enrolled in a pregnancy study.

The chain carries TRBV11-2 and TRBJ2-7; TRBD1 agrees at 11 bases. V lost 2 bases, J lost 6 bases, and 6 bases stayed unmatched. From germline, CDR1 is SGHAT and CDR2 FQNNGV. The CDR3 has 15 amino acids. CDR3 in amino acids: CASSLNPGQGVEQYF. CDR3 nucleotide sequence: TGTGCCAGCAGCTTAAACCCGGGACAGGGGGTCGAGCAGTACTTC.

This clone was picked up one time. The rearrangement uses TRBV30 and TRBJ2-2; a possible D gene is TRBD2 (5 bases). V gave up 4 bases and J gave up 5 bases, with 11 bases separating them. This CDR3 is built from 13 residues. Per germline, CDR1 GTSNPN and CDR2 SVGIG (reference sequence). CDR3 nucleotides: TGTGCCTGGACCGGGGATGTAACCGGGGAGCTGTTTTTT. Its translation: CAWTGDVTGELFF.

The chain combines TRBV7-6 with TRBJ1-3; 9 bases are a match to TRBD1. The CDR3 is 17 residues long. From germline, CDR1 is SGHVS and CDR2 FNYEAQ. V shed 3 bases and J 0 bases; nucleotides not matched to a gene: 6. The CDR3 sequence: CASSFGTGTYSGNTIYF. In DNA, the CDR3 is TGTGCCAGCAGCTTCGGGACAGGGACATACTCTGGAAACACCATATATTTT.

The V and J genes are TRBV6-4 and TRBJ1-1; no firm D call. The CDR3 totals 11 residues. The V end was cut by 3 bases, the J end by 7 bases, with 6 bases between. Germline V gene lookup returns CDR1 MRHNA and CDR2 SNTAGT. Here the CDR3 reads CASSDRYEAFF. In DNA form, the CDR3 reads TGTGCCAGCAGTGATAGATATGAAGCTTTCTTT.

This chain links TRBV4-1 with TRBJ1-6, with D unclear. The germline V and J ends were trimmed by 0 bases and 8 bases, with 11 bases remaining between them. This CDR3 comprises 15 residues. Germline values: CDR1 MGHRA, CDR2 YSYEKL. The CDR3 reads CASSQDIMSYSPLHF. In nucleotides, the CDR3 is TGCGCCAGCAGCCAAGATATAATGTCTTATTCACCCCTCCACTTT.

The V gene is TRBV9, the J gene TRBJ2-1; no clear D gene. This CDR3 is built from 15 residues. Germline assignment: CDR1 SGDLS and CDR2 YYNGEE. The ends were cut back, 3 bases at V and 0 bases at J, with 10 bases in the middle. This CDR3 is CASSETVSSYNEQFF. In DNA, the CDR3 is TGTGCCAGCAGCGAAACAGTGAGCTCCTACAATGAGCAGTTCTTC.

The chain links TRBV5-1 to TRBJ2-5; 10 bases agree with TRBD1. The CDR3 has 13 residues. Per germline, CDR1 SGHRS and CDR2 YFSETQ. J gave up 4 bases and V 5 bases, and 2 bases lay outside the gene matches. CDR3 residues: CASRWTGGETQYF. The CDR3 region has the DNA TGCGCCAGCAGGTGGACAGGGGGAGAGACCCAGTACTTC.

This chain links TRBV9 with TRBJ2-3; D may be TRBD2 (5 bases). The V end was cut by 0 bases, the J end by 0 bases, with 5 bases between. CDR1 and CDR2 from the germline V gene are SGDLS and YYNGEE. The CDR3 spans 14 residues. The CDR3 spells CASSVGTSTDTQYF. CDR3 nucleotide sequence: TGTGCCAGCAGCGTAGGGACTAGCACAGATACGCAGTATTTT. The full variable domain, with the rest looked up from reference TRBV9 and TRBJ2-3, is DSGVTQTPKHLITATGQRVTLRCSPRSGDLSVYWYQQSLDQGLQFLIQYYNGEERAKGNILERFSAQQFPDLHSELNLSSLELGDSALYFCASSVGTSTDTQYFGPGTRLTVL.

The CDR3 DNA sequence: TGTGCCAGCAGTTGGTTAGGCGGGAGGTACAATGAGCAGTTCTTC. It specifies CASSWLGGRYNEQFF. The chain combines TRBV28 with TRBJ2-1, with TRBD2 matching 8 bases. J lost 4 bases, V lost 4 bases, and 6 bases had no gene match. This CDR3 spans 15 amino acids. CDR1 and CDR2 (germline): MDHEN, SYDVKM.

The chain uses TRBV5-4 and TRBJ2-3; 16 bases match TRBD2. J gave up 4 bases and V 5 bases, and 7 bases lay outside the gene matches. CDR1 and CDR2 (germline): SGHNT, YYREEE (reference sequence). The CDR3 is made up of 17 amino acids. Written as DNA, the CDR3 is TGTGCCAGCAGACCCGGGACTAGCGGGAGGGTTTCAGATACGCAGTATTTT. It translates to CASRPGTSGRVSDTQYF.

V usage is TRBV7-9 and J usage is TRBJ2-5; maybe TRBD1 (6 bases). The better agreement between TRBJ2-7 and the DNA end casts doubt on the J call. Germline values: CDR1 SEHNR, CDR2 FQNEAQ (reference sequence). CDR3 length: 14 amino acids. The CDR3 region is CASSSWTVSYEQYF. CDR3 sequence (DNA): TGTGCCAGCAGCTCGTGGACAGTATCCTACGAGCAGTACTTC.

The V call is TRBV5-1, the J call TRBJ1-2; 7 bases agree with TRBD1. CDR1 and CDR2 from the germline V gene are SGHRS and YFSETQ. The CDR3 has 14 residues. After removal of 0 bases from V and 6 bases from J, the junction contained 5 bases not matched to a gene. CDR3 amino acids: CASSLDRGGDGYTF. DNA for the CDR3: TGCGCCAGCAGCTTGGACAGGGGAGGAGATGGCTACACCTTC.

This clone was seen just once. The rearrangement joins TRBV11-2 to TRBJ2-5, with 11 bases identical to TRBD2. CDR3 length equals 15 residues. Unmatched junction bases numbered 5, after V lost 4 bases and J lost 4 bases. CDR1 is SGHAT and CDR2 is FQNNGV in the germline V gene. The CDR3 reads CASSYHSGGAETQYF. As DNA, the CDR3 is TGTGCCAGCAGCTACCATAGCGGGGGGGCAGAGACCCAGTACTTC.

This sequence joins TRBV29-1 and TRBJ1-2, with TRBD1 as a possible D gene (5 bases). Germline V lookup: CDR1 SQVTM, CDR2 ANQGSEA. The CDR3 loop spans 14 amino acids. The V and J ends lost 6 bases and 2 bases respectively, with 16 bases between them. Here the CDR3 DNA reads TGCAGCGTGGGGCCCCGACAAGGGAACTATGGCTACACCTTC. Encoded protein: CSVGPRQGNYGYTF.

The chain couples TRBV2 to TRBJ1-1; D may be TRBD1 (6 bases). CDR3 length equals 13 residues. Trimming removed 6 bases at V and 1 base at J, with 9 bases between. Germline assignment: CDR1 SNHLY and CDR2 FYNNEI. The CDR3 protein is CASRWTENTEAFF. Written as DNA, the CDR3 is TGTGCCAGCAGATGGACAGAGAACACTGAAGCTTTCTTT.

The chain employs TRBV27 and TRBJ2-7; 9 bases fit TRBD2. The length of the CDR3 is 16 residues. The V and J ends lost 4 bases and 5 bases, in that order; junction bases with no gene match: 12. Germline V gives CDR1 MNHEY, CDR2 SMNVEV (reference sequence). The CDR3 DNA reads TGTGCCAGCAGTTCAATTGCCGGGACTAGCAGCCACGAGCAGTACTTC. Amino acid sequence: CASSSIAGTSSHEQYF.

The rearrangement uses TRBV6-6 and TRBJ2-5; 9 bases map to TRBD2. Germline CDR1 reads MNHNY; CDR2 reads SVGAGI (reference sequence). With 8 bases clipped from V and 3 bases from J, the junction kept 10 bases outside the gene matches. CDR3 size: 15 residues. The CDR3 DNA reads TGTGCCAGCCTGCTCGTGGGCGGGGGGGAAGAGACCCAGTACTTC. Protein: CASLLVGGGEETQYF.